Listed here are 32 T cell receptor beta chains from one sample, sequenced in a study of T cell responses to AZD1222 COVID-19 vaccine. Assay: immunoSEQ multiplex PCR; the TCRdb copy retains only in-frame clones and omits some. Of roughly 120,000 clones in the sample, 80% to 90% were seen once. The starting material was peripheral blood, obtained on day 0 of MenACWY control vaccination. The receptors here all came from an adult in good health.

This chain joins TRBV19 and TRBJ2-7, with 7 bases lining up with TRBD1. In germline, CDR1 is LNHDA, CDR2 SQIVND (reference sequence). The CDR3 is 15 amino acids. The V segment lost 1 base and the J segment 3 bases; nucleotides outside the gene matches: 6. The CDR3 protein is CASSIAGQTDYEQYF. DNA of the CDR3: TGTGCCAGTAGTATAGCGGGACAGACCGACTACGAGCAGTACTTC.

In nucleotides, the CDR3 is TGTGCCAGCAGGACAGGGTATAGCAATCAGCCCCAGCATTTT. This translates into CASRTGYSNQPQHF. J is TRBJ1-5 and V is TRBV28; TRBD1 matches 7 bases. This CDR3 contains 14 residues. CDR1 MDHEN and CDR2 SYDVKM come from the germline V gene. Trimming took 6 bases from V and 0 from J; bases not matched to a gene: 2.

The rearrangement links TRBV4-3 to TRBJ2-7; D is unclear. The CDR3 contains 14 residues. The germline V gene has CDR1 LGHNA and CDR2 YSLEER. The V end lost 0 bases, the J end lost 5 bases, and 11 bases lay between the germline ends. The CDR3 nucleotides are TGCGCCAGCAGCCAAGATCAAGACAACAACGAGCAGTACTTC. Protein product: CASSQDQDNNEQYF.

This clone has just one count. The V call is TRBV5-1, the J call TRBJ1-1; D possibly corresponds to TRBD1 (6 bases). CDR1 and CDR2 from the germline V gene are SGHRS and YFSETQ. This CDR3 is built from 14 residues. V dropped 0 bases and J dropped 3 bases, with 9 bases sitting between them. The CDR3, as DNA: TGCGCCAGCAGCTTGGTGGGGGCTGACACTGAAGCTTTCTTT. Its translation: CASSLVGADTEAFF.

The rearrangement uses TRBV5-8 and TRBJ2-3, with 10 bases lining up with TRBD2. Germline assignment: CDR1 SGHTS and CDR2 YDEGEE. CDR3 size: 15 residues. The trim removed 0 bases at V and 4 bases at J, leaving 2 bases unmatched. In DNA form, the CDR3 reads TGTGCCAGCAGCTTGGGGAGCGGGGGGGCAGATACGCAGTATTTT. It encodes CASSLGSGGADTQYF.

The CDR3 loop reads CASSGFSRGTEAFF. CDR3 coding DNA: TGTGCCAGCAGTGGTTTCTCCAGGGGGACTGAAGCTTTCTTT. This sequence joins TRBV6-2 or TRBV6-3 and TRBJ1-1, with TRBD1 matching 7 bases. Trimming cost V 5 bases and J 5 bases; bases outside gene matches: 8. This CDR3 spans 14 amino acids. The germline V gene encodes CDR1 MNHEY and CDR2 SVGEGT.

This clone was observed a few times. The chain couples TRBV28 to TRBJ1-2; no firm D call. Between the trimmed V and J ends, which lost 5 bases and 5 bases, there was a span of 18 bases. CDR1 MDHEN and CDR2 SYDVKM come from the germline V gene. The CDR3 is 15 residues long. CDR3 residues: CASSKPNALGYGYTF. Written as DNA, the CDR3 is TGTGCCAGCAGTAAACCCAATGCTTTGGGGTATGGCTACACCTTC.

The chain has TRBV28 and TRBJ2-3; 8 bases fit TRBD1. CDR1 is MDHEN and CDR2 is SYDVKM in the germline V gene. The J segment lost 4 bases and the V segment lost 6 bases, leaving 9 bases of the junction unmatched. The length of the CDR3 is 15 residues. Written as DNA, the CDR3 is TGTGCCAGCAGCTCGGGACAGGCCAGCTCAGATACGCAGTATTTT. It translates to CASSSGQASSDTQYF.

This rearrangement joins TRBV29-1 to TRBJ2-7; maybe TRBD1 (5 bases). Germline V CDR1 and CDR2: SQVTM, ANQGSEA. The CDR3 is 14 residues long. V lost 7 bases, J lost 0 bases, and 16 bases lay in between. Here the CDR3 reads CSARSGSSSYEQYF. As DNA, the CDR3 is TGCAGCGCCCGTTCAGGGTCGTCCTCCTACGAGCAGTACTTC.

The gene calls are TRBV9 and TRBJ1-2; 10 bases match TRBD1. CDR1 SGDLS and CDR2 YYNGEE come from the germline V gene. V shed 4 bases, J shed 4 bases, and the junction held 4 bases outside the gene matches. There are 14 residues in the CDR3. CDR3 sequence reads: CASSPGQGPYGYTF. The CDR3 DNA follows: TGTGCCAGCAGCCCGGGACAGGGGCCCTATGGCTACACCTTC.

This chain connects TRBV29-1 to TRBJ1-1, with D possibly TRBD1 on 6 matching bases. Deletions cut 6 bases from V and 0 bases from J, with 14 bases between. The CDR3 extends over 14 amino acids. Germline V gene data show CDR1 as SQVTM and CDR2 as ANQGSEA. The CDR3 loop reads CSVYNRGLNTEAFF. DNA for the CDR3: TGCAGCGTCTATAACCGGGGGCTGAACACTGAAGCTTTCTTT.

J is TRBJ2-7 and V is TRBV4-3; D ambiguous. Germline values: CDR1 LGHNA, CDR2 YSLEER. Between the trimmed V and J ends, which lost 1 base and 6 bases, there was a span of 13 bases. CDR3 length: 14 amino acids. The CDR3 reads CASSQGPSLVEQYF. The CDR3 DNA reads TGCGCCAGCAGCCAAGGACCGTCCCTGGTCGAGCAGTACTTC.

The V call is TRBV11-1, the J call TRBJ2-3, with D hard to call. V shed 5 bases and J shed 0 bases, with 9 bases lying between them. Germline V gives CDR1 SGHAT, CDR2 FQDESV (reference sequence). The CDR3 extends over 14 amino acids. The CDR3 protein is CASSRMKSTDTQYF. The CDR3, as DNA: TGTGCCAGCAGCCGGATGAAAAGCACAGATACGCAGTATTTT.

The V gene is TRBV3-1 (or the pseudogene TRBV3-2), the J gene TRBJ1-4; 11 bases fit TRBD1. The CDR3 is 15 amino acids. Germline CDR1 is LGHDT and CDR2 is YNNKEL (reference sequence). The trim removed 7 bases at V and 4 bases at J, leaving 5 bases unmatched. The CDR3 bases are TGTGCCAGCATGGGGACAGGGGGTTTTAATGAAAAACTGTTTTTT. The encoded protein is CASMGTGGFNEKLFF.

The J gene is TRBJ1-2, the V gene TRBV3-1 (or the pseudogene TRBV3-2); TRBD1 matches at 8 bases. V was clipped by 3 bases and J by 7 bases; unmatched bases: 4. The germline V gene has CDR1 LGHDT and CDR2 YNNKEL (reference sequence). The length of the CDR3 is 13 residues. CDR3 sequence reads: CASSQGQDAGYTF. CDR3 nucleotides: TGTGCCAGCAGCCAGGGACAGGATGCTGGCTACACCTTC.

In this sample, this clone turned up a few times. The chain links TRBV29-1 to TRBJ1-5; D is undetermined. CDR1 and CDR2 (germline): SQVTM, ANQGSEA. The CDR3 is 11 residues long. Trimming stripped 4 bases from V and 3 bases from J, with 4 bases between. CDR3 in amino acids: CSVGTNQPQHF. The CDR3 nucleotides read TGCAGCGTTGGTACCAATCAGCCCCAGCATTTT.

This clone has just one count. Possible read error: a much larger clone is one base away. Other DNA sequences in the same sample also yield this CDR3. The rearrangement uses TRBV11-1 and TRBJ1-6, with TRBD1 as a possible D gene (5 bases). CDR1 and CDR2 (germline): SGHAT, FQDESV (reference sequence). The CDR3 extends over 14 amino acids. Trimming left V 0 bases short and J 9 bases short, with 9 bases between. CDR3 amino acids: CASSLASGRSPLHF. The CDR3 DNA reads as TGTGCCAGCAGCTTAGCATCGGGGCGTTCACCCCTCCACTTT.

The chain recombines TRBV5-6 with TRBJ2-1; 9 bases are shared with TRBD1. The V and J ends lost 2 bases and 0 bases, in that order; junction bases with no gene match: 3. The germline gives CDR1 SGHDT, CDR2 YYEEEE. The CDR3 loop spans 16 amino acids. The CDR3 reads CASSFDRGTSYNEQFF. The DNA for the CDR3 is TGTGCCAGCAGCTTCGACAGGGGGACCTCCTACAATGAGCAGTTCTTC.

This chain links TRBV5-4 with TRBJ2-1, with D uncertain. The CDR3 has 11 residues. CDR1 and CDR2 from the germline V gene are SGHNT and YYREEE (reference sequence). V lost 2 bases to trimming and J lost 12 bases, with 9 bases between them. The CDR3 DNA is TGTGCCAGCAGCTTAGCGAGCCGGCAGTTCTTC. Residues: CASSLASRQFF.

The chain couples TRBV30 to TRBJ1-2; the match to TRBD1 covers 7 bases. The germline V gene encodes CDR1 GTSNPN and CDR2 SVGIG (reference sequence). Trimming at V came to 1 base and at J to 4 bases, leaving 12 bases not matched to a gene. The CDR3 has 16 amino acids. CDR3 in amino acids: CAWSADLQGIPYGYTF. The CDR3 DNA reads TGTGCCTGGAGTGCGGACCTACAGGGGATTCCCTATGGCTACACCTTC.

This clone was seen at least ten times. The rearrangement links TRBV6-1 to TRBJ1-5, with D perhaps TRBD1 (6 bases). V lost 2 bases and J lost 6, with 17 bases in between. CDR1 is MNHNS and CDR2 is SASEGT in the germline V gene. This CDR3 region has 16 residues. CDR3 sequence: CASSEHFTGNGQPQHF. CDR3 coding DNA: TGTGCCAGCAGTGAACATTTCACAGGGAACGGTCAGCCCCAGCATTTT.

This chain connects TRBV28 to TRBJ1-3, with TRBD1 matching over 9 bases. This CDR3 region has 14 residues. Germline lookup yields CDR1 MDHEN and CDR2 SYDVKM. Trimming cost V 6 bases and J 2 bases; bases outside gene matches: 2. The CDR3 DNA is TGTGCCAGCAGACAGGGGGCAACTGGAAACACCATATATTTT. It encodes CASRQGATGNTIYF.

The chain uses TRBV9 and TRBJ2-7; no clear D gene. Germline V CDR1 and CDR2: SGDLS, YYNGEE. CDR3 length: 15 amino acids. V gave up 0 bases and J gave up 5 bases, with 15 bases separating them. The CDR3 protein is CASSVAGSVFNEQYF. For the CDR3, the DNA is TGTGCCAGCAGCGTAGCAGGTTCGGTATTCAACGAGCAGTACTTC.

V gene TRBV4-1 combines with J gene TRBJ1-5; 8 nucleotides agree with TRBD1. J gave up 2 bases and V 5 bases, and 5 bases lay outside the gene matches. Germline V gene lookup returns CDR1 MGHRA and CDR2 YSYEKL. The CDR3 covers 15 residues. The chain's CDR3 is CASSADRGGNQPQHF. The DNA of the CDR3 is TGCGCCAGCAGCGCCGACAGGGGTGGCAATCAGCCCCAGCATTTT.

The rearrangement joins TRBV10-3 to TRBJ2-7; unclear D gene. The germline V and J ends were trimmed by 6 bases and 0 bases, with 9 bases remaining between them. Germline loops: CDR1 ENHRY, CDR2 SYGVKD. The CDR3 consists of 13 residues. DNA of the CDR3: TGTGCCATCAGCCCCGGGTTCTCCTACGAGCAGTACTTC. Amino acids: CAISPGFSYEQYF.

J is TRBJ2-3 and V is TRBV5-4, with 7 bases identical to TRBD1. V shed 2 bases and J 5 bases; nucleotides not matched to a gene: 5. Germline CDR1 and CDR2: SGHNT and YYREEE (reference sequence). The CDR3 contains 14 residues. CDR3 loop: CASSFGQEIDTQYF. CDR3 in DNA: TGTGCCAGCAGCTTCGGACAGGAAATAGATACGCAGTATTTT.

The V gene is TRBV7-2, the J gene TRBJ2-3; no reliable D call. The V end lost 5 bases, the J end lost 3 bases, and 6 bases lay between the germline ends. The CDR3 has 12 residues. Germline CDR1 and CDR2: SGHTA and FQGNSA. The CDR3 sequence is CASSLFTDTQYF. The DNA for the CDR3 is TGTGCCAGCAGCCTATTTACAGATACGCAGTATTTT.

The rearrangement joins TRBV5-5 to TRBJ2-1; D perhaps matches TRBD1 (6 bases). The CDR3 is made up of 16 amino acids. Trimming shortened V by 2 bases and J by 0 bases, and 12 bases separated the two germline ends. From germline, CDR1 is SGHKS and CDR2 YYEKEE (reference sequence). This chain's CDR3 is CASSLPGTSSYNEQFF. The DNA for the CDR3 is TGTGCCAGCAGCTTACCCGGGACAAGCTCCTACAATGAGCAGTTCTTC.

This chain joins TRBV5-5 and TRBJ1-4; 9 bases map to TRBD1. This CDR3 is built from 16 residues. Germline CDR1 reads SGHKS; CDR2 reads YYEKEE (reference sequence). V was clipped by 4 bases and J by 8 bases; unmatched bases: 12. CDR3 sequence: CASSPRLGTGIEKLFF. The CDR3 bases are TGTGCCAGCAGCCCTAGGCTAGGGACAGGGATAGAAAAACTGTTTTTT.

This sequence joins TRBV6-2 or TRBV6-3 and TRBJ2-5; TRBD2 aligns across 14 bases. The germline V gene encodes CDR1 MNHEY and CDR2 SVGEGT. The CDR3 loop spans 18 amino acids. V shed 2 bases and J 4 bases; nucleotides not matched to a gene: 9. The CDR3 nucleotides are TGTGCCAGCAGTTACGGACTAGGGACTAGCGGGGGAGGAGAGACCCAGTACTTC. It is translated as CASSYGLGTSGGGETQYF.

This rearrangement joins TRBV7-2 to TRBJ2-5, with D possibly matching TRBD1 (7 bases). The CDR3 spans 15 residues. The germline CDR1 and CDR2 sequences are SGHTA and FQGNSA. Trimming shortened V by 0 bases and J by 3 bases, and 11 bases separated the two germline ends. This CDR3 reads CASSLAGGGKETQYF. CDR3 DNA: TGTGCCAGCAGCTTAGCAGGAGGGGGCAAAGAGACCCAGTACTTC.

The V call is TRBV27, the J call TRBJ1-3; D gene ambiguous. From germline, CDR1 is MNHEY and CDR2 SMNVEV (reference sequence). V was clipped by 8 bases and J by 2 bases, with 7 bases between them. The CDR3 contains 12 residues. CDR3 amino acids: CASRTAGNTIYF. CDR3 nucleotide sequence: TGTGCCAGCCGGACGGCTGGAAACACCATATATTTT.